This is a list of T cell receptor beta chains from one sample in a study of blood T cell repertoires in COVID-19. Libraries were prepared by immunoSEQ multiplex PCR; TCRdb keeps only in-frame clonotypes and omits some of them. The sample has over 150,000 clones, around 74% seen once; the top ten hold 2.8%. The sample comprised peripheral blood. The receptors were gathered from a man aged 65 to 85 with acute or convalescent COVID-19. CDR3s include the opening cysteine and the closing phenylalanine or tryptophan. A D gene is named only where the DNA matches it firmly. Some rows have no size entry. The others give once, few or many, or a class for an expanded clone.

CDR3 DNA,CDR3 protein,clone size,D gene,J gene,V gene
TGTGCCAGCAGCCCACAGGGGCAAGAGACCCAGTACTTC,CASSPQGQETQYF,few,TRBD1,TRBJ2-5,TRBV7-3
TGTGCCAGCAGCGTAAGTCTAGCGCAAGAGACCCAGTACTTC,CASSVSLAQETQYF,NA,NA,TRBJ2-5,TRBV9
TGTGCCTGGAGTAGGGTCGAGGGAGGCTACCAAGAGACCCAGTACTTC,CAWSRVEGGYQETQYF,NA,NA,TRBJ2-5,TRBV30
TGTGCCAGCAGCTCTTCTTTGGGAGGGAACACTGAAGCTTTCTTT,CASSSSLGGNTEAFF,NA,NA,TRBJ1-1,TRBV5-4
TGTGCCTTCCTGGTGGGCCTCTATGGCTACACCTTC,CAFLVGLYGYTF,NA,NA,TRBJ1-2,TRBV30
TGTGCCAGCAGCGATACAGGGGTGACTGAAGCTTTCTTT,CASSDTGVTEAFF,NA,TRBD1,TRBJ1-1,TRBV28
TGTGCCACCAGTGACGCAGGACAGGGCCCCAGCTCCTACGAGCAGTACTTC,CATSDAGQGPSSYEQYF,NA,TRBD1,TRBJ2-7,TRBV24-1
TGTGCCAGCAGCTTGGCCGGGGGGCGTTCTGTTGCCTACAATGAGCAGTTCTTC,CASSLAGGRSVAYNEQFF,NA,NA,TRBJ2-1,TRBV5-4
TGTGCCAGCAGCCGGGGTGGTCCGGGACAGGGGATCGGAAACACCATATATTTT,CASSRGGPGQGIGNTIYF,NA,TRBD1,TRBJ1-3,TRBV5-6
TGTGCCAGCAGCTCCCGGACTAGCGGGACCTACGAGCAGTACTTC,CASSSRTSGTYEQYF,NA,TRBD2,TRBJ2-7,TRBV11-3
TGTGCCAGCAGCCGGAGGTCCGAGCAGCGCGCTTTCTTT,CASSRRSEQRAFF,NA,NA,TRBJ1-1,TRBV3-1/TRBV3-2
TGTGCCAGCTCGGCGCAGGGGGTAGCTAATGAAAAACTGTTTTTT,CASSAQGVANEKLFF,NA,TRBD1,TRBJ1-4,TRBV18
TGTGCCAGCAGTCAAAGGGGCGATGAGCAGTTCTTC,CASSQRGDEQFF,NA,NA,TRBJ2-1,TRBV6-6
TGTGCCAGCAGCCAGGGGCAGACTTCAGCTGGCTACACCTTC,CASSQGQTSAGYTF,NA,NA,TRBJ1-2,TRBV11-2
TGTGCCAGCAGTCAGCGAAAGGCTAGCGGGAGGTTCTACGAGCAGTACTTC,CASSQRKASGRFYEQYF,NA,TRBD2,TRBJ2-7,TRBV13
TGTGCCAGCAGCTTAGCCAAGAACACTGAAGCTTTCTTT,CASSLAKNTEAFF,few,NA,TRBJ1-1,TRBV7-9
TGCGCCAGCAGCCCCGCGACTAGATTTGGCACAGATACGCAGTATTTT,CASSPATRFGTDTQYF,few,NA,TRBJ2-3,TRBV5-1
TGTGCCAGTAGTATATGGGGCGCAGAAGAAGCTTTCTTT,CASSIWGAEEAFF,NA,NA,TRBJ1-1,TRBV19
TGTGCCAGCAGCTTAGACAGGTCCTATGGCTACACCTTC,CASSLDRSYGYTF,NA,NA,TRBJ1-2,TRBV11-2
TGTGCCAGCAGCGCACCCAAGGCGGGAGGAACCTACGAGCAGTACTTC,CASSAPKAGGTYEQYF,once,TRBD2,TRBJ2-7,TRBV9
TGTGCCAGCTCCCGGGGGACAGGGAAGAACGAGCAGTACTTC,CASSRGTGKNEQYF,NA,TRBD1,TRBJ2-7,TRBV18
TGCGCCAGCAGCCAAGATCCCCCCGGGACTAGCTTCCTAGCCAAAAACATTCAGTACTTC,CASSQDPPGTSFLAKNIQYF,NA,TRBD2,TRBJ2-4,TRBV4-3
TGTGCCAGTAGTAAAGTAGGGGCAGGGGGCGCTGACCCCAGAAACATTCAGTACTTC,CASSKVGAGGADPRNIQYF,NA,TRBD1,TRBJ2-4,TRBV19
TGTGCCAGCAGCTTATCTATGCTGAACTATGGCTACACCTTC,CASSLSMLNYGYTF,NA,NA,TRBJ1-2,TRBV11-2
TGTGCCAGCAGTGAAAGGGGCAGCAATCAGCCCCAGCATTTT,CASSERGSNQPQHF,few,NA,TRBJ1-5,TRBV6-1
TGTGCCAGCAGTTTATTAGCGGACTCCCTCACCTACGAGCAGTACTTC,CASSLLADSLTYEQYF,NA,NA,TRBJ2-7,TRBV27
TGTGCCAGCAGCCGGCCTGCGGGTACGCAGTATTTT,CASSRPAGTQYF,NA,NA,TRBJ2-3,TRBV7-2
TGTGCCTGGAGAGAGGCTGCAGGGGGCCCCGAGACCCAGTACTTC,CAWREAAGGPETQYF,NA,TRBD1,TRBJ2-5,TRBV30